This TCR beta chain emerged from a study of OX40 agonist ivuxolimab in advanced cancers. The CDR3 length is 11 residues. V lost 5 bases and J lost 5, with 6 bases in between. From germline, CDR1 is SEHNR and CDR2 FQNEAQ (reference sequence). The assay was immunoSEQ multiplex PCR, and TCRdb's table has in-frame clones only and misses some. The data contain under 95,000 clones, approximately 84% of them seen just once; the ten biggest clones take up roughly 17%. The rearrangement uses TRBV7-9 and TRBJ2-5; D is unclear. This clonotype originated in an adult with an advanced solid tumor such as melanoma, head and neck, liver or kidney cancer. The source was CD4+ or CD8+ T cells sorted from blood, collected in a trial of the OX40 agonist ivuxolimab. The CDR3 region has the DNA TGTGCCAGCAGCGGAGAGGAGACCCAGTACTTC. This translates into CASSGEETQYF.